Below, 24 T cell receptor beta chains from the same sample are listed, as sequenced in a study of blood T cell repertoires in COVID-19. Sequencing used immunoSEQ multiplex PCR; TCRdb keeps in-frame clones, though not all of them. The sample comprises almost 250,000 clones, around 89% of which are singletons, and more than 3.5% rests with the top ten. The material sequenced was PBMCs or T cells enriched from blood (not recorded which). These receptor sequences come from a woman in her 30s who had recovered from COVID-19.

The chain is built from TRBV28 and TRBJ1-5; 8 positions match TRBD1. V gave up 5 bases and J gave up 0 bases; unmatched junction bases: 12. Germline V gives CDR1 MDHEN, CDR2 SYDVKM. The CDR3 extends over 18 amino acids. As DNA, the CDR3 is TGTGCCAGCAGTACACCCATTCGGACAGGGAATAGCAATCAGCCCCAGCATTTT. This encodes CASSTPIRTGNSNQPQHF.

The chain has TRBV5-1 and TRBJ1-1; D may be TRBD1 (5 bases). Germline V gene lookup returns CDR1 SGHRS and CDR2 YFSETQ. V shed 3 bases and J shed 1 base, with 10 bases lying between them. The CDR3 sequence is 14 residues long. This CDR3 reads CASSSGVENTEAFF. Written as DNA, the CDR3 is TGCGCCAGCAGCTCGGGGGTTGAGAACACTGAAGCTTTCTTT.

The V and J genes are TRBV29-1 and TRBJ2-6, with D uncertain. Germline V lookup: CDR1 SQVTM, CDR2 ANQGSEA. The CDR3 covers 15 residues. Trimming took 5 bases from V and 2 from J, leaving 13 bases between them. The CDR3 DNA follows: TGCAGCGTTAAGCTCTTCGGTCCTGGGGCCAACGTCCTGACTTTC. Protein product: CSVKLFGPGANVLTF. Together with reference TRBV29-1 and TRBJ2-6, the CDR3 gives the full variable domain: SAVISQKPSRDICQRGTSLTIQCQVDSQVTMMFWYRQQPGQSLTLIATANQGSEATYESGFVIDKFPISRPNLTFSTLTVSNMSPEDSSIYLCSVKLFGPGANVLTFGAGSRLTVL.

This clone was counted between two and nine times. The genes are TRBV6-5 and TRBJ1-5, with 9 bases aligning to TRBD1. The CDR3 covers 16 residues. J was trimmed by 4 bases and V by 0 bases; bases with no gene match: 4. CDR1 is MNHEY, CDR2 SVGAGI, per germline. CDR3: CASSYSGQGNNQPQHF. For the CDR3, the DNA is TGTGCCAGCAGTTACTCGGGACAGGGTAATAATCAGCCCCAGCATTTT.

This sequence joins TRBV9 and TRBJ1-6, with a tentative D call TRBD1 (6 bases). Germline lookup yields CDR1 SGDLS and CDR2 YYNGEE. V lost 4 bases and J 7 bases, leaving 15 bases between the germline ends. The CDR3 sequence is 15 residues long. CDR3 DNA: TGTGCCAGCAGCCCTAGTGGGGGCGAGAATTCACCCCTCCACTTT. This sequence encodes CASSPSGGENSPLHF.

The sample holds one count of this clone. The chain links TRBV13 to TRBJ1-5, with a possible D match to TRBD1 (6 bases). V gave up 2 bases and J gave up 6 bases, with 14 bases separating them. CDR1 is PRHDT and CDR2 is FYEKMQ in the germline V gene (reference sequence). CDR3 length: 15 amino acids. This CDR3 is CASSLRRGASQPQHF. Written as DNA, the CDR3 is TGTGCCAGCAGCTTAAGGCGGGGGGCGAGTCAGCCCCAGCATTTT.

The rearrangement joins TRBV19 to TRBJ1-5; TRBD1 is a possible D gene (5 bases). The CDR3 has 15 residues. Deletions cut 3 bases from V and 0 bases from J, with 9 bases between. From germline, CDR1 is LNHDA and CDR2 SQIVND (reference sequence). The CDR3 here is CASSIGGDSNQPQHF. In DNA, the CDR3 is TGTGCCAGTAGTATCGGAGGGGATAGCAATCAGCCCCAGCATTTT.

The V gene is TRBV16, the J gene TRBJ1-2, with TRBD1 matching 7 bases. The germline gives CDR1 KGHSY, CDR2 FQNENV. The CDR3 sequence is 15 residues long. Unmatched junction bases numbered 5, after V lost 2 bases and J lost 2 bases. The CDR3 nucleotides read TGTGCCAGCAGCCAAACCCGACAGGGAAACTATGGCTACACCTTC. It specifies CASSQTRQGNYGYTF. The whole variable domain, filled in from reference TRBV16 and TRBJ1-2, reads GEEVAQTPKHLVRGEGQKAKLYCAPIKGHSYVFWYQQVLKNEFKFLISFQNENVFDETGMPKERFSAKCLPNSPCSLEIQATKLEDSAVYFCASSQTRQGNYGYTFGSGTRLTVV.

This chain links TRBV4-2 with TRBJ2-3; 10 bases are a match to TRBD1. This CDR3 contains 16 residues. V was clipped by 4 bases and J by 0 bases; unmatched bases: 4. In germline, CDR1 is LGHNA, CDR2 YNFKEQ. CDR3 DNA sequence: TGTGCCAGCAGCCCCCCGGGACAGGGGAGCACAGATACGCAGTATTTT. Encoded protein: CASSPPGQGSTDTQYF.

V and J are TRBV29-1 and TRBJ2-1; TRBD2 might be the D (6 bases). CDR1 and CDR2 from the germline V gene are SQVTM and ANQGSEA. Trimming cost V 7 bases and J 4 bases, with 11 bases left between them. The CDR3 runs 12 residues. The CDR3 loop is CSGRDPYNEQFF. The CDR3 DNA reads TGCAGCGGGCGGGACCCATACAATGAGCAGTTCTTC.

The V call is TRBV2, the J call TRBJ2-1, with 14 bases fitting TRBD2. The CDR3 runs to 18 residues. Trimming cost V 4 bases and J 10 bases; bases outside gene matches: 15. Germline CDR1 and CDR2: SNHLY and FYNNEI. CDR3 region: CASSGRLAGGPLVWEQFF. In nucleotides, the CDR3 is TGTGCCAGCAGTGGCCGACTAGCGGGAGGGCCCTTGGTATGGGAGCAGTTCTTC.

This chain links TRBV28 with TRBJ2-5; no clear D gene. The V gene's germline CDR1 is MDHEN and CDR2 SYDVKM. V dropped 7 bases and J dropped 4 bases, with 10 bases sitting between them. This CDR3 is built from 12 residues. CDR3 protein: CASTFSGETQYF. The CDR3 region has the DNA TGTGCCAGCACCTTCAGTGGAGAGACCCAGTACTTC. Filled out from reference TRBV28 and TRBJ2-5, the complete variable domain reads DVKVTQSSRYLVKRTGEKVFLECVQDMDHENMFWYRQDPGLGLRLIYFSYDVKMKEKGDIPEGYSVSREKKERFSLILESASTNQTSMYLCASTFSGETQYFGPGTRLLVL.

V usage is TRBV18 and J usage is TRBJ2-7, with 8 bases fitting TRBD1. Germline V gene lookup returns CDR1 KGHSH and CDR2 LQKENI. The CDR3 consists of 16 residues. V dropped 0 bases and J dropped 2; count of bases not matched to a gene: 6. CDR3 in DNA: TGTGCCAGCTCACCACCCACCAACAGGGGGGCCTACGAGCAGTACTTC. It yields the protein CASSPPTNRGAYEQYF. The full variable domain, its missing parts supplied by reference TRBV18 and TRBJ2-7, is NAGVMQNPRHLVRRRGQEARLRCSPMKGHSHVYWYRQLPEEGLKFMVYLQKENIIDESGMPKERFSAEFPKEGPSILRIQQVVRGDSAAYFCASSPPTNRGAYEQYFGPGTRLTVT.

This clone was detected once. The chain employs TRBV5-6 and TRBJ1-4, with D unresolved. V lost 1 base and J 3 bases, leaving 10 bases between the germline ends. This CDR3 is built from 15 residues. Germline V lookup: CDR1 SGHDT, CDR2 YYEEEE. CDR3: CASSLNNLANEKLFF. The CDR3 DNA sequence: TGTGCCAGCAGCTTGAATAACTTGGCTAATGAAAAACTGTTTTTT.

The rearrangement links TRBV10-1 to TRBJ2-6, with TRBD2 identical over 9 bases. Germline V gene data show CDR1 as WNHNN and CDR2 as SYGVQD (reference sequence). CDR3 length: 19 residues. V trimming: 7 bases; J trimming: 0 bases; junction bases outside the gene matches: 13. This CDR3 is CASIPSLLAGCSGANVLTF. DNA for the CDR3: TGCGCCAGCATTCCCTCTTTACTAGCGGGTTGCTCTGGGGCCAACGTCCTGACTTTC.

The rearrangement joins TRBV7-8 to TRBJ2-3, with 9 bases that match TRBD2. With V trimmed by 1 base and J by 1 base, 6 bases remained unmatched. Germline lookup yields CDR1 SGHVS and CDR2 FQNEAQ. The CDR3 spans 17 residues. The CDR3 loop reads CASSLGLAGEGTDTQYF. Written as DNA, the CDR3 is TGTGCCAGCAGCTTAGGGTTAGCGGGAGAGGGCACAGATACGCAGTATTTT. Supplemented by reference TRBV7-8 and TRBJ2-3, the full variable domain reads GAGVSQSPRYKVAKRGQDVALRCDPISGHVSLFWYQQALGQGPEFLTYFQNEAQLDKSGLPSDRFFAERPEGSVSTLKIQRTQQEDSAVYLCASSLGLAGEGTDTQYFGPGTRLTVL.

CDR3 sequence: CASSLTQGGFYEQYF. CDR3 nucleotides: TGTGCCAGCAGTTTAACGCAGGGGGGATTCTACGAGCAGTACTTC. This rearrangement joins TRBV28 to TRBJ2-7, with a possible D match to TRBD1 (7 bases). Germline V lookup: CDR1 MDHEN, CDR2 SYDVKM. This CDR3 is built from 15 residues. Trimming cost V 2 bases and J 3 bases, with 14 bases left between them.

This chain joins TRBV6-5 and TRBJ2-2; TRBD1 matches 7 bases. This CDR3 has 14 amino acids. Germline V gene lookup returns CDR1 MNHEY and CDR2 SVGAGI. V shed 7 bases, J shed 5 bases, and the junction held 7 bases outside the gene matches. As DNA, the CDR3 is TGTGCCAGCACCCCGGGACAGACTACCGGGGAGCTGTTTTTT. Translated: CASTPGQTTGELFF.

This clone was counted a single time. The CDR3 DNA follows: TGTGCCATCAGTGAGACCGGTGAAGCTTTCTTT. Translation gives CAISETGEAFF. This sequence joins TRBV10-3 and TRBJ1-1, with D uncertain. Germline assignment: CDR1 ENHRY and CDR2 SYGVKD. Between the trimmed V and J ends, which lost 2 bases and 7 bases, there was a span of 5 bases. The CDR3 has 11 amino acids.

The gene calls are TRBV4-2 and TRBJ2-2; D possibly corresponds to TRBD1 (5 bases). In germline, CDR1 is LGHNA, CDR2 YNFKEQ. CDR3 length: 16 residues. Between the trimmed V and J ends, which lost 0 bases and 1 base, there was a span of 9 bases. In DNA, the CDR3 is TGTGCCAGCAGCCAAGAGGACAATTGGAACACCGGGGAGCTGTTTTTT. Protein: CASSQEDNWNTGELFF.

This chain links TRBV19 with TRBJ2-2, with no clear D. Trimming cost V 6 bases and J 4 bases, with 15 bases left between them. This CDR3 is 15 amino acids long. Germline V gives CDR1 LNHDA, CDR2 SQIVND (reference sequence). CDR3 residues: CASSRMASFTGELFF. For the CDR3, the DNA is TGTGCCAGTAGCAGGATGGCATCATTCACCGGGGAGCTGTTTTTT.

This rearrangement joins TRBV7-2 to TRBJ1-1; possibly TRBD1 for D (6 bases). This CDR3 comprises 14 residues. Germline V gene sequence: CDR1 SGHTA, CDR2 FQGNSA. Trimming cost V 2 bases and J 2 bases, with 9 bases left between them. CDR3 region: CASSLRTVNTEAFF. The CDR3 nucleotides are TGTGCCAGCAGCTTAAGGACAGTTAACACTGAAGCTTTCTTT.

The rearrangement links TRBV5-8 to TRBJ1-1; 7 nucleotides line up with TRBD1. CDR1 and CDR2 (germline): SGHTS, YDEGEE. The CDR3 totals 14 residues. V shed 0 bases and J 5 bases; nucleotides not matched to a gene: 4. The DNA for the CDR3 is TGTGCCAGCAGCTTGGGACAGGGCAGGACTGAAGCTTTCTTT. Its protein product is CASSLGQGRTEAFF.

The chain combines TRBV3-1 (or the pseudogene TRBV3-2) with TRBJ1-3; D gene uncertain. The CDR3 totals 18 residues. Trimming removed 4 bases from V and 6 bases from J, with 25 bases in between. The V gene's germline CDR1 is LGHDT and CDR2 YNNKEL (reference sequence). In nucleotides, the CDR3 is TGTGCCAGCAGCCTCGGCGGCCAGCAATTGAATCTGGAAAACACCATATATTTT. Its protein product is CASSLGGQQLNLENTIYF.